This entry lists 27 T cell receptor beta chains sequenced from one sample in a study of blood T cell repertoires in COVID-19. Sequenced by immunoSEQ multiplex PCR; TCRdb stores in-frame clones only, minus some. The repertoire consists of some 170,000 clones, with 87% occurring once and the leading ten covering roughly 1.5%. The specimen sequenced was peripheral blood. These receptors were taken from a woman in her forties or fifties with acute or convalescent COVID-19.

The chain recombines TRBV12-5 with TRBJ1-2; the D gene is possibly TRBD1 (6 bases). This CDR3 contains 13 residues. Deletions cut 7 bases from V and 5 bases from J, with 14 bases between. Looked up from germline, CDR1 is LGHNT and CDR2 is FRNRAP. In DNA, the CDR3 is TGTGCTAGTGCAATCGGGACAAATTATGGCTACACCTTC. Amino acids: CASAIGTNYGYTF.

The chain uses TRBV28 and TRBJ2-2, with 9 bases that match TRBD1. Trimming took 5 bases from V and 1 from J; bases not matched to a gene: 8. CDR3 length: 17 residues. Germline CDR1 is MDHEN and CDR2 is SYDVKM. CDR3 nucleotides: TGTGCCAGCAGTCTTATATGGGGACAGGGGAACACCGGGGAGCTGTTTTTT. Translation: CASSLIWGQGNTGELFF.

This clone was observed once. The chain couples TRBV18 to TRBJ2-7, with 8 positions matching TRBD1. Losses at the gene ends were 0 bases for V and 3 bases for J; bases not matched to a gene: 4. The CDR3 runs to 15 residues. Germline values: CDR1 KGHSH, CDR2 LQKENI. CDR3 amino acids: CASSPPGQAIYEQYF. The CDR3 region has the DNA TGTGCCAGCTCACCACCGGGACAGGCCATCTACGAGCAGTACTTC.

The rearrangement links TRBV4-3 to TRBJ2-2, with D perhaps TRBD2 (7 bases). The CDR3 length is 15 residues. Trimming left V 1 base short and J 4 bases short, with 10 bases between. Germline assignment: CDR1 LGHNA and CDR2 YSLEER. CDR3 DNA: TGCGCCAGCAGCCAAGTCGCGGGGGCCACCGGGGAGCTGTTTTTT. It codes for CASSQVAGATGELFF.

V and J are TRBV11-2 and TRBJ2-5; weak D call: TRBD2 (5 bases). Germline values: CDR1 SGHAT, CDR2 FQNNGV. Trimming removed 4 bases from V and 5 bases from J, with 17 bases in between. This CDR3 has 15 residues. The CDR3 sequence is CASSSRWGSGETQYF. The CDR3 DNA reads TGTGCCAGCAGCTCCCGGTGGGGTTCGGGGGAGACCCAGTACTTC.

This rearrangement joins TRBV6-6 to TRBJ1-4; D is unresolved. The V and J ends lost 5 bases and 0 bases respectively, with 13 bases between them. The length of the CDR3 is 16 residues. Germline CDR1 is MNHNY and CDR2 is SVGAGI (reference sequence). CDR3 protein: CASSIHFQATNEKLFF. Written as DNA, the CDR3 is TGTGCCAGCAGTATTCATTTTCAGGCAACTAATGAAAAACTGTTTTTT.

The count of this clone is one. The chain combines TRBV6-5 with TRBJ2-1; D possibly corresponds to TRBD2 (7 bases). Germline V CDR1 and CDR2: MNHEY, SVGAGI. This CDR3 contains 15 residues. Trimming removed 0 bases from V and 8 bases from J, with 14 bases in between. The CDR3 here is CASSYSLGGPHEQFF. CDR3 bases: TGTGCCAGCAGTTACTCCCTCGGGGGGCCCCATGAGCAGTTCTTC.

The genes are TRBV27 and TRBJ1-4; 9 nucleotides match TRBD1. This CDR3 has 17 amino acids. Germline V gives CDR1 MNHEY, CDR2 SMNVEV (reference sequence). V was clipped by 2 bases and J by 8 bases; unmatched bases: 12. CDR3 protein: CASSLGTGKSVVEKLFF. The CDR3 DNA sequence: TGTGCCAGCAGTTTAGGGACAGGGAAGTCGGTTGTCGAAAAACTGTTTTTT.

The chain combines TRBV18 with TRBJ2-2; D perhaps matches TRBD1 (6 bases). Germline V CDR1 and CDR2: KGHSH, LQKENI. This CDR3 is 14 amino acids long. Deletions cut 6 bases from V and 1 base from J, with 9 bases between. The DNA for the CDR3 is TGTGCCAGCTCCCCGGGACAGAACACCGGGGAGCTGTTTTTT. It encodes CASSPGQNTGELFF.

The chain uses TRBV7-9 and TRBJ1-2, with 8 bases matching TRBD1. The CDR3 covers 14 residues. Trimming took 4 bases from V and 4 from J; bases not matched to a gene: 5. The germline gives CDR1 SEHNR, CDR2 FQNEAQ (reference sequence). CDR3 amino acids: CASSSTGVSYGYTF. The CDR3 coding sequence is TGTGCCAGCAGCTCGACAGGGGTCAGCTATGGCTACACCTTC.

This chain uses TRBV30 with TRBJ1-1; 7 bases align to TRBD1. The junction had 5 bases not matched to a gene; V was cut back by 0 bases and J by 1 base. The CDR3 consists of 15 residues. CDR1 GTSNPN and CDR2 SVGIG come from the germline V gene (reference sequence). The CDR3 loop is CAWSVLPGGNTEAFF. The CDR3 region has the DNA TGTGCCTGGAGTGTACTCCCAGGGGGGAACACTGAAGCTTTCTTT.

The J gene is TRBJ1-3, the V gene TRBV27; 7 bases are shared with TRBD1. From germline, CDR1 is MNHEY and CDR2 SMNVEV (reference sequence). V gave up 6 bases and J gave up 4 bases; unmatched junction bases: 0. CDR3 length equals 12 residues. This CDR3 reads CASRGQGNTIYF. The CDR3 DNA sequence: TGTGCCAGCAGGGGACAGGGAAACACCATATATTTT.

The J gene is TRBJ2-3, the V gene TRBV19; D is undetermined. Germline V gives CDR1 LNHDA, CDR2 SQIVND (reference sequence). With 3 bases removed from V and 5 bases from J, the gap between germline ends came to 12 bases. The CDR3 has 14 residues. In nucleotides, the CDR3 is TGTGCCAGTAGTATTGGTCCGACGGGAGATACGCAGTATTTT. This sequence encodes CASSIGPTGDTQYF.

The CDR3 here is CASSLTGTGIYGYTF. The CDR3 coding sequence is TGCGCCAGCAGCCTCACCGGGACAGGCATATATGGCTACACCTTC. This chain uses TRBV4-1 with TRBJ1-2, with TRBD1 matching 8 bases. V trimming: 4 bases; J trimming: 5 bases; junction bases outside the gene matches: 9. Looked up from germline, CDR1 is MGHRA and CDR2 is YSYEKL. There are 15 residues in the CDR3.

This chain links TRBV6-5 with TRBJ1-5; a possible D gene is TRBD1 (5 bases). Per the germline V gene, CDR1 is MNHEY and CDR2 is SVGAGI. The CDR3 contains 14 residues. V gave up 6 bases and J gave up 0 bases, with 9 bases separating them. CDR3 DNA sequence: TGTGCCAGCAGGCCCGACAGTAGCAATCAGCCCCAGCATTTT. Protein sequence: CASRPDSSNQPQHF.

The chain carries TRBV29-1 and TRBJ1-1, with D unclear. The germline CDR1 and CDR2 sequences are SQVTM and ANQGSEA. V dropped 3 bases and J dropped 0 bases, with 14 bases sitting between them. The CDR3 consists of 15 residues. CDR3 protein: CSVDPSRLMNTEAFF. The CDR3, as DNA: TGCAGCGTTGACCCTTCCCGGTTAATGAACACTGAAGCTTTCTTT.

The chain recombines TRBV27 with TRBJ1-1; D remains ambiguous. This CDR3 has 13 amino acids. From germline, CDR1 is MNHEY and CDR2 SMNVEV (reference sequence). V shed 10 bases and J shed 5 bases, with 17 bases lying between them. In DNA form, the CDR3 reads TGTGCCACTCGAATGGTGGAGGGAACTGAAGCTTTCTTT. This encodes CATRMVEGTEAFF.

The rearrangement joins TRBV10-3 to TRBJ1-3; 11 nucleotides line up with TRBD1. J lost 4 bases, V lost 4 bases, and 6 bases had no gene match. Germline V gives CDR1 ENHRY, CDR2 SYGVKD. This CDR3 contains 16 residues. The CDR3 DNA follows: TGTGCCATCAGTGGGGGACAGGGGGTTCGAGGAAACACCATATATTTT. It specifies CAISGGQGVRGNTIYF.

There are a few counts of this clone. This CDR3 is CARSLTGVSYEQYF. The CDR3, as DNA: TGTGCCAGAAGCTTAACGGGGGTCTCCTACGAGCAGTACTTC. V is TRBV5-3 and J is TRBJ2-7, with D possibly being TRBD2 (6 bases). TRBV5-3 is assigned to the ORF class and has an uncertain function. There are 14 residues in the CDR3. Trimming took 2 bases from V and 0 from J, leaving 9 bases between them.

This chain connects TRBV2 to TRBJ1-6; D is uncertain. CDR1 and CDR2 from the germline V gene are SNHLY and FYNNEI. CDR3 length equals 13 residues. The V end lost 7 bases, the J end lost 4 bases, and 8 bases lay between the germline ends. The chain's CDR3 is CASMRTYNSPLHF. CDR3 coding DNA: TGTGCCAGCATGCGGACTTATAATTCACCCCTCCACTTT.

The V and J genes are TRBV9 and TRBJ2-3; 8 nucleotides match TRBD1. Looked up from germline, CDR1 is SGDLS and CDR2 is YYNGEE. The CDR3 contains 18 residues. The V segment lost 4 bases and the J segment 1 base; nucleotides outside the gene matches: 14. The CDR3 bases are TGTGCCAGCAGCAGTAGCAGCCTCATGGGACAGGGCACAGATACGCAGTATTTT. This gives the protein CASSSSSLMGQGTDTQYF.

This clone was detected only once. CDR3 sequence: CASSPLTSGGYEQYF. CDR3 nucleotides: TGTGCCAGCAGCCCCCTAACTAGCGGGGGCTACGAGCAGTACTTC. The J gene is TRBJ2-7, the V gene TRBV9; 11 bases map to TRBD2. V gave up 4 bases and J gave up 3 bases; unmatched junction bases: 6. The CDR3 has 15 residues. Germline CDR1 and CDR2: SGDLS and YYNGEE.

The chain uses TRBV4-3 and TRBJ2-3; 9 bases are shared with TRBD2. CDR3 length equals 16 residues. The germline CDR1 and CDR2 sequences are LGHNA and YSLEER. V gave up 0 bases and J gave up 7 bases; unmatched junction bases: 8. CDR3 loop: CASSQEPAGGPNTQYF. CDR3 in DNA: TGCGCCAGCAGCCAAGAACCGGCGGGAGGGCCGAATACGCAGTATTTT.

The CDR3 here is CASSRRGVSYEQYF. The CDR3, as DNA: TGTGCCAGCAGCCGACGGGGGGTCTCCTACGAGCAGTACTTC. The chain couples TRBV3-1 (or the pseudogene TRBV3-2) to TRBJ2-7; TRBD2 aligns across 7 bases. This CDR3 is 14 amino acids long. Germline CDR1 LGHDT, CDR2 YNNKEL (reference sequence). Trimming took 4 bases from V and 0 from J; bases not matched to a gene: 3.

This chain joins TRBV4-3 and TRBJ1-4; 11 bases align to TRBD1. This CDR3 comprises 15 residues. V was clipped by 4 bases and J by 8 bases; unmatched bases: 6. Per germline, CDR1 LGHNA and CDR2 YSLEER. The CDR3 reads CASSLAWDRGEKLFF. For the CDR3, the DNA is TGCGCCAGCAGCCTCGCGTGGGACAGGGGGGAAAAACTGTTTTTT.

V gene TRBV30 combines with J gene TRBJ2-7, with TRBD1 identical over 7 bases. Germline V gene sequence: CDR1 GTSNPN, CDR2 SVGIG (reference sequence). V shed 8 bases and J 2 bases; nucleotides not matched to a gene: 9. The CDR3 runs 13 residues. The CDR3 region has the DNA TGTGCCAGCGGACAGGCTCTCACCTACGAGCAGTACTTC. It yields the protein CASGQALTYEQYF.

CDR3 DNA: TGCGCCAGCAGCCAGGCAAATAGCAATCAGCCCCAGCATTTT. It encodes CASSQANSNQPQHF. V and J are TRBV4-3 and TRBJ1-5; D unresolved. Trimming cost V 3 bases and J 0 bases, with 6 bases left between them. CDR1 LGHNA and CDR2 YSLEER come from the germline V gene. This CDR3 is 14 amino acids long.